This T cell receptor beta chain was sequenced for a study of cytomegalovirus exposure and HLA in healthy donors. Both 60 Vbeta primers and 13 Jbeta primers went into the PCR. Clones were read by immunoSEQ multiplex PCR, and TCRdb kept only the in-frame ones, dropping some. This table holds around 230,000 clones, roughly 82% found once. Germline V lookup: CDR1 MNHNS, CDR2 SASEGT. The CDR3 spans 14 residues. V lost 3 bases and J lost 9, with 15 bases in between. The TCR sequence derives from a man in his forties in good health and CMV-seropositive. Sample: PBMCs. This chain joins TRBV6-1 and TRBJ1-5, with D possibly matching TRBD1 (5 bases). The CDR3 protein is CASSEPGHGRPQHF. The CDR3 DNA reads TGTGCCAGCAGTGAGCCGGGGCACGGGAGGCCCCAGCATTTT.